This T cell receptor (beta chain) was recovered during a study of T cells after yellow fever vaccination (dated by TCRdb to between 2018 and 2020). About the study as a whole: Libraries from fractions with low cell numbers were prepared with the SMART-Seq v4 Ultra Low Input RNA kit. Blood samples were taken at several timepoints before and after primary and secondary immunization, and bulk PBMC replicates and cell subsets were isolated. Two healthy male donors made up the cohort, one aged 18 to 30 years and the other aged 30 to 39 years. To track T-cell clones before and after primary and booster YFV17D yellow fever vaccination, bulk TCR alpha and beta repertoires were sequenced longitudinally. Broad study findings and their caveats: A small fraction of clonotypes appeared in both the CD4 and CD8 compartments, likely as a result of convergent recombination. Compared with the primary T-cell response, the secondary T-cell response was weaker but faster, peaking on day 5 rather than day 15. After the booster, most of the clones that had expanded following primary vaccination were detected again (almost 98% of CD4 and 80% to 90% of CD8), which suggests that memory was broadly maintained. Computational filtering was required because FACS-sorted repertoires could contain abundant contaminating clonotypes from the bulk population. Only a couple of donors were included in the study, so the extent to which the findings can be generalized is limited.

The CDR3 holds 14 amino acids from the cysteine to the phenylalanine. Only the CDR3 portion is preserved as DNA: 42 bases, with reading frame beginning at the first base. CDR1 and CDR2 were assigned from the germline V gene (reference sequence) as DFQATT and SNEGSKA. V sheds 6 bases and J sheds 2 bases, leaving 15 bases between their ends. TCR cDNA was made using 5'RACE template switching, a step that added a universal primer site and unique molecular identifiers. cDNA synthesis was primed from both the TCR alpha and TCR beta constant segments. Libraries were amplified in two PCR steps, with sample barcodes and sequencing adapters added in the second step. Sequencing of libraries was performed on Illumina HiSeq 2500 (2x100 bp) or NovaSeq (2x150 bp). The published analysis was carried out like this. Demultiplexing of reads and collapsing into UMI consensus sequences were performed with MIGEC, and V(D)J alignment was carried out with MiXCR. Clonotypes responding to the vaccine were identified with edgeR on replicate PBMC samples, with the criteria of FDR below 0.01 and a log2 fold change above 5 up to day 15. Bulk clonotypes were assigned CD4 or CD8 identity according to which sequenced CD4 or CD8 repertoire held them at higher abundance. The raw public reads went through TCRdb reprocessing: fastp at Q25, MiXCR clone calling, in-frame beta chains kept. Every CDR3 protein is listed once, alongside the most common genes and DNA of its rows. These V and J calls derive from TCRdb rather than the authors' analysis. In this sample the table shows nearly 550,000 distinct CDR3 sequences, 15% to 20% of which occur a single time. The ten top clones hold around an eighth of the sample.

The intended sense of this specimen's treatment or condition label: live attenuated yellow fever vaccine strain. At every blood-draw timepoint, two biological replicates of bulk PBMCs were collected. A standard Ficoll-Paque protocol was used to isolate PBMCs from peripheral blood. TriZol was used to extract RNA from bulk PBMCs, from CD4 and CD8 fractions, and from dextramer-positive and dextramer-negative fractions. In regard to this clonotype: Its antigen is not yet known. Per-base quality was not reported, and no clone a single base away is much larger than it.

The chain couples TRBV20-1 to TRBJ2-3, with the D gene uncertain. The TCR sequence derives from a man younger than 40 who received the YFV17D yellow fever vaccine. This material consisted of PBMCs, taken 15 days after the yellow fever booster vaccination. CDR3 loop: CSATTEPVTDTQYF. The nucleotide sequence reads TGCAGTGCCACAACTGAACCTGTCACAGATACGCAGTATTTT.